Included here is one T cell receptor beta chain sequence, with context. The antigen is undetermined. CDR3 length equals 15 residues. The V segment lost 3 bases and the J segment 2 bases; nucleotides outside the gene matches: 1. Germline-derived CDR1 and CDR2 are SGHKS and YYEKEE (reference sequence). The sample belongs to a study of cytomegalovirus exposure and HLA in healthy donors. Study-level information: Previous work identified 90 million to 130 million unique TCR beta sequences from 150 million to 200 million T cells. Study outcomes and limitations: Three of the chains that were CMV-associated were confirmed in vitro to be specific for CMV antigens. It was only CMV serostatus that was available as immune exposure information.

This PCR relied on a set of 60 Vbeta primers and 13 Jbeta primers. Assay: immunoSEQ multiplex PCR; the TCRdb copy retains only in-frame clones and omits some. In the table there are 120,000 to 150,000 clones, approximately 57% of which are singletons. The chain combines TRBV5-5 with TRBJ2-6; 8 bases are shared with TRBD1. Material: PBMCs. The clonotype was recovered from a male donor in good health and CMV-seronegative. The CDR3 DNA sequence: TGTGCCAGCAGCTGGACAGGGACTGGGGCCAACGTCCTGACTTTC. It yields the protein CASSWTGTGANVLTF.